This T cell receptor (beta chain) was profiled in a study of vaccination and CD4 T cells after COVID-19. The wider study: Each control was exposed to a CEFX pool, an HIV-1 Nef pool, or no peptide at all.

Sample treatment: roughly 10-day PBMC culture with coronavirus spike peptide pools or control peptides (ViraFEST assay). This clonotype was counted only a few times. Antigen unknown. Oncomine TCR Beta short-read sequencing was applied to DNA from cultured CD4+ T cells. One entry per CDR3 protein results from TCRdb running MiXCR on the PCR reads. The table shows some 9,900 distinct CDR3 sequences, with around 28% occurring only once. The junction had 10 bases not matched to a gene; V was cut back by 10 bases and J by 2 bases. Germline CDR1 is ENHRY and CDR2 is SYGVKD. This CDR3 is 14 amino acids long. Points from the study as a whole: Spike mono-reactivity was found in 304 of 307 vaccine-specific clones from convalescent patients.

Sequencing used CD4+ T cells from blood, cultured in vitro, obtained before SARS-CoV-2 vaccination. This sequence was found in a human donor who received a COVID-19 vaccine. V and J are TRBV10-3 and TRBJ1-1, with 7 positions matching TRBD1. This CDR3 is CATTPTGLNTEAFF. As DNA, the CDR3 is TGTGCCACTACGCCGACAGGGCTCAACACTGAAGCTTTCTTT.